Listed here is a single T cell receptor beta chain. A split of CD4+ cells into CD45RA+ naive and CD45RA-negative memory subsets was performed. The sample originates from a study of shared clonotypes between healthy human individuals. In the study overall: A couple of women and a few men aged 18 to 49 made up the donors.

Generated by immunoSEQ multiplex PCR, the TCRdb table keeps only in-frame clones and is missing some. The top ten clones hold approximately 1.8% of a sample with about 680,000 clones, less than 80% of them seen once. CDR3 length: 15 residues. The V gene's germline CDR1 is MNHEY and CDR2 SVGAGI. The V and J ends lost 2 bases and 10 bases respectively, with 20 bases between them. The receptor comes from a woman aged 25-40 years in good health. Sequencing was carried out using memory CD4+ T cells sorted from blood. Subset here: CD45RA-negative fraction. V gene TRBV6-5 combines with J gene TRBJ1-2, with D perhaps matching TRBD1 (6 bases). The CDR3: CASSYTQGPSSDYTF. CDR3 DNA sequence: TGTGCCAGCAGTTACACCCAGGGGCCGTCTTCTGACTACACCTTC.